Following are 30 T cell receptor beta chains from one sample sequenced in a study of neurological immune-mediated disorders. Documented time point: longitudinal time-point 3. TCRdb redid the calling of the 5' RACE reads with MiXCR, one entry per CDR3 protein. The sample lists 84,000 or so distinct CDR3 sequences, approximately 4.6% occurring once. Sequenced sample: PBMCs. The receptor set was obtained from an older woman with multiple sclerosis.

This clonotype was seen ten or more times. The chain has TRBV18 and TRBJ1-5, with D tentatively TRBD1 (5 bases). The CDR3 spans 13 residues. V was shortened by 5 bases and J by 4 bases, with 9 bases between the two germline ends. Per germline, CDR1 KGHSH and CDR2 LQKENI. CDR3 protein: CASSADRNQPQHF. DNA for the CDR3: TGTGCCAGCTCAGCCGACAGAAATCAGCCCCAGCATTTT.

This clonotype has ten or more counts. The CDR3 region is CASTPTRKETQYF. The CDR3 coding sequence is TGTGCCAGCACCCCGACAAGAAAAGAGACCCAGTACTTC. The chain is built from TRBV11-2 and TRBJ2-5; the D is unclear. Germline CDR1 SGHAT, CDR2 FQNNGV. V was cut by 7 bases and J by 3 bases, with 12 bases left in between. The CDR3 has 13 residues.

At least ten counts were recorded for this clonotype. The CDR3 loop is CASSTSGNNEQFF. For the CDR3, the DNA is TGTGCCAGCAGCACTAGCGGAAACAATGAGCAGTTCTTC. The chain recombines TRBV3-1 with TRBJ2-1, with 8 nucleotides matching TRBD2. The CDR3 runs 13 residues. Per germline, CDR1 LGHDT and CDR2 YNNKEL (reference sequence). Trimming cost V 5 bases and J 5 bases; bases outside gene matches: 2.

This clonotype was seen repeatedly, ten times or more. The chain joins TRBV5-1 to TRBJ2-3, with a possible D match to TRBD1 (6 bases). The CDR3 is 14 residues long. Per germline, CDR1 SGHRS and CDR2 YFSETQ. V was clipped by 0 bases and J by 2 bases, with 7 bases between them. For the CDR3, the DNA is TGCGCCAGCAGCTTGGTGGGGGCCACAGATACGCAGTATTTT. It is translated as CASSLVGATDTQYF.

This clonotype was seen many times. The chain links TRBV6-7 to TRBJ2-7; maybe TRBD1 (6 bases). TRBV6-7 is an open reading frame whose function is uncertain. CDR3 length: 15 amino acids. V was clipped by 3 bases and J by 1 base, with 13 bases between them. CDR3 in amino acids: CASSYQGTLSYEQYF. The CDR3 coding sequence is TGTGCCAGCAGTTATCAGGGGACCCTTTCCTACGAGCAGTACTTC.

This clonotype was detected many times. This chain links TRBV4-1 with TRBJ2-5; D perhaps matches TRBD1 (6 bases). V shed 1 base and J shed 1 base, with 16 bases lying between them. This CDR3 is 17 amino acids long. CDR1 and CDR2 from the germline V gene are MGHRA and YSYEKL. CDR3 bases: TGCGCCAGCAGCCAAGGATCCGGGACAACTATCCAAGAGACCCAGTACTTC. This sequence encodes CASSQGSGTTIQETQYF.

In this sample, this clonotype turned up many times. The rearrangement joins TRBV20-1 to TRBJ2-7, with D possibly called TRBD1 or TRBD2 (6 bases each). The CDR3 sequence is 15 residues long. Germline V lookup: CDR1 DFQATT, CDR2 SNEGSKA (reference sequence). V dropped 3 bases and J dropped 0 bases, with 15 bases sitting between them. The CDR3 is CSASARGENSYEQYF. The CDR3 nucleotides are TGCAGTGCTAGCGCAAGGGGGGAAAACTCCTACGAGCAGTACTTC.

This rearrangement joins TRBV29-1 to TRBJ2-1, with a possible D match to TRBD2 (7 bases). The germline V and J ends were trimmed by 2 bases and 5 bases, with 16 bases remaining between them. The CDR3 extends over 15 amino acids. Germline V CDR1 and CDR2: SQVTM, ANQGSEA. The CDR3 loop reads CSVEYPGGTHNEQFF. Written as DNA, the CDR3 is TGCAGCGTTGAATATCCGGGGGGCACCCACAATGAGCAGTTCTTC.

This clonotype has a count of ten or more. This chain connects TRBV20-1 to TRBJ2-7; a possible D gene is TRBD1 (6 bases). Germline-derived CDR1 and CDR2 are DFQATT and SNEGSKA (reference sequence). CDR3 length: 12 amino acids. Trimming left V 4 bases short and J 4 bases short, with 11 bases between. CDR3 residues: CSAKTGPYEQYF. For the CDR3, the DNA is TGCAGTGCTAAGACAGGACCTTACGAGCAGTACTTC.

There are many counts of this clonotype. V gene TRBV18 combines with J gene TRBJ2-1; D is unclear. CDR1 KGHSH and CDR2 LQKENI come from the germline V gene. V gave up 0 bases and J gave up 6 bases, with 3 bases separating them. The CDR3 runs 12 residues. The CDR3 sequence: CASSPPINEQFF. CDR3 in DNA: TGTGCCAGCTCACCACCGATCAATGAGCAGTTCTTC.

This clonotype was seen at least ten times. The chain combines TRBV3-1 with TRBJ1-5; no clear D. Deletions cut 0 bases from V and 4 bases from J, with 10 bases between. The CDR3 is made up of 15 amino acids. Germline V gives CDR1 LGHDT, CDR2 YNNKEL (reference sequence). DNA of the CDR3: TGTGCCAGCAGCCAAGATCTTGCGCGTAATCAGCCCCAGCATTTT. Its translation is CASSQDLARNQPQHF.

This clonotype has a count of ten or more. The chain carries TRBV5-1 and TRBJ2-3; D tentatively reads TRBD1 or TRBD2 (5 bases each). Germline V gene sequence: CDR1 SGHRS, CDR2 YFSETQ. The CDR3 spans 17 residues. Trimming took 2 bases from V and 6 from J, leaving 22 bases between them. CDR3 sequence reads: CASSFTPRGPRPDTQYF. CDR3 nucleotides: TGCGCCAGCAGCTTCACTCCCCGGGGCCCACGCCCGGATACGCAGTATTTT.

Ten or more counts support this clonotype. V gene TRBV20-1 combines with J gene TRBJ2-7; 9 nucleotides align to TRBD2. V shed 6 bases and J 2 bases; nucleotides not matched to a gene: 8. The CDR3 loop spans 14 amino acids. CDR1 DFQATT and CDR2 SNEGSKA come from the germline V gene (reference sequence). Here the CDR3 DNA reads TGCAGTGCGCCGAATAGCGGGGGCACCTACGAGCAGTACTTC. Amino acid sequence: CSAPNSGGTYEQYF.

This clonotype was counted ten times or more. J is TRBJ2-6 and V is TRBV5-6; unclear D gene. CDR1 and CDR2 (germline): SGHDT, YYEEEE. Trimming removed 0 bases at V and 6 bases at J, with 13 bases between. The CDR3 is made up of 16 amino acids. CDR3 DNA: TGTGCCAGCAGCTTGGTCGGTACAGTTGTGGCCAACGTCCTGACTTTC. Its protein product is CASSLVGTVVANVLTF.

There are a few counts of this clonotype. V gene TRBV18 combines with J gene TRBJ1-2; D remains unclear. Looked up from germline, CDR1 is KGHSH and CDR2 is LQKENI. Deletions cut 3 bases from V and 7 bases from J, with 15 bases between. The CDR3 has 14 amino acids. CDR3 nucleotide sequence: TGTGCCAGCTCACCGACGATGGGGATGTCTGGCTACACCTTC. Protein product: CASSPTMGMSGYTF.

The chain links TRBV11-2 to TRBJ2-1; a weak D match, TRBD1 (5 bases). This CDR3 has 15 residues. CDR1 and CDR2 from the germline V gene are SGHAT and FQNNGV. The V gene lost 5 bases and the J gene lost 5 bases, with 16 bases spanning the gap. The CDR3 sequence is CASSRERTRNNEQFF. CDR3 nucleotide sequence: TGTGCCAGCAGCCGAGAAAGGACACGGAACAATGAGCAGTTCTTC.

This clonotype was recorded many times. The chain couples TRBV28 to TRBJ1-2; D not certain. Trimming cost V 4 bases and J 8 bases, with 20 bases left between them. The CDR3 sequence is 15 residues long. Germline lookup yields CDR1 MDHEN and CDR2 SYDVKM. CDR3 DNA sequence: TGTGCCAGCAGTTCCCCCCACGGCAGGCATCGGGGCTACACCTTC. Its protein product is CASSSPHGRHRGYTF.

At least ten counts were recorded for this clonotype. J is TRBJ2-7 and V is TRBV2, with D perhaps TRBD1 (7 bases). Per the germline V gene, CDR1 is SNHLY and CDR2 is FYNNEI. The CDR3 has 12 residues. Trimming removed 9 bases from V and 6 bases from J, with 15 bases in between. CDR3 loop: CASSPGGSEQYF. For the CDR3, the DNA is TGTGCCAGTTCCCCAGGGGGGTCCGAGCAGTACTTC.

This clonotype has a count of ten or more. The rearrangement joins TRBV7-2 to TRBJ2-7, with a weak D call TRBD1 (8 bases). This CDR3 is built from 15 residues. Trimming took 5 bases from V and 7 from J, leaving 21 bases between them. Germline V gene lookup returns CDR1 SGHTA and CDR2 FQGNSA. CDR3: CASSRGGGQAIEQYF. As DNA, the CDR3 is TGTGCCAGCAGCCGAGGGGGGGGACAGGCAATAGAGCAGTACTTC. Complete variable domain (other parts from reference TRBV7-2 and TRBJ2-7): GAGVSQSPSNKVTEKGKDVELRCDPISGHTALYWYRQSLGQGLEFLIYFQGNSAPDKSGLPSDRFSAERTGGSVSTLTIQRTQQEDSAVYLCASSRGGGQAIEQYFGPGTRLTVT.

This clonotype was detected many times. The rearrangement joins TRBV21-1 to TRBJ1-2; no check of the table's D call, TRBD1, against the DNA was made. TRBV21-1 is described as a pseudogene. CDR3 length: 18 residues. As DNA, the CDR3 is TGTGCCAGCAGCCGAGACTCTGGGGATTGGCAGGGGCCTATCGGCTACACCTTC. It is translated as CASSRDSGDWQGPIGYTF.

This clonotype was counted ten times or more. The rearrangement joins TRBV19 to TRBJ1-4; tentatively, D is TRBD1 (6 bases). The V end was cut by 4 bases, the J end by 0 bases, with 12 bases between. The CDR3 has 16 residues. The germline V gene encodes CDR1 LNHDA and CDR2 SQIVND (reference sequence). The CDR3 here is CASSTTGPATNEKLFF. The CDR3 DNA reads TGTGCCAGTAGTACGACAGGACCGGCAACTAATGAAAAACTGTTTTTT. Full variable domain (missing parts from reference TRBV19 and TRBJ1-4): DGGITQSPKYLFRKEGQNVTLSCEQNLNHDAMYWYRQDPGQGLRLIYYSQIVNDFQKGDIAEGYSVSREKKESFPLTVTSAQKNPTAFYLCASSTTGPATNEKLFFGSGTQLSVL.

This clonotype came up many times. The chain links TRBV10-2 to TRBJ1-5; D is unresolved. Germline V gene sequence: CDR1 WSHSY, CDR2 SAAADI. CDR3 size: 11 residues. CDR3 sequence reads: CASGGNQPQHF. CDR3 nucleotide sequence: TGCGCAAGCGGGGGCAATCAGCCCCAGCATTTT.

With respect to this clonotype: This may be a read error: a much more frequent sequence differs by one nucleotide. The chain carries TRBV12-3 or TRBV12-4 and TRBJ1-1, with D maybe TRBD1 (6 bases). The CDR3 loop spans 13 amino acids. The CDR3 here is CVSITSGETEAFF. CDR3 coding DNA: TGTGTCAGCATCACCTCAGGGGAAACTGAAGCTTTCTTT.

This clonotype was seen at least ten times. The V and J genes are TRBV9 and TRBJ2-1, with D hard to call. Germline V lookup: CDR1 SGDLS, CDR2 YYNGEE. V was pared by 3 bases and J by 0 bases, with 7 bases between. CDR3 length equals 14 residues. CDR3 in DNA: TGTGCCAGCAGCGAAGCGCTCTCCTACAATGAGCAGTTCTTC. Its translation is CASSEALSYNEQFF.

The chain recombines TRBV18 with TRBJ2-5, with D perhaps matching TRBD1 (5 bases). Germline CDR1 KGHSH, CDR2 LQKENI. V was trimmed by 4 bases and J by 1 base, leaving 13 bases between them. The length of the CDR3 is 15 residues. CDR3 DNA sequence: TGTGCCAGCTCACTCACCCAGGGTTTCCAAGAGACCCAGTACTTC. It specifies CASSLTQGFQETQYF.

This clonotype was recorded many times. The chain couples TRBV5-1 to TRBJ2-7; 9 bases line up with TRBD1. Germline assignment: CDR1 SGHRS and CDR2 YFSETQ. The CDR3 is made up of 14 amino acids. The J segment lost 5 bases and the V segment lost 2 bases, leaving 5 bases of the junction unmatched. The CDR3 reads CASSLNTGGNEQYF. The CDR3 bases are TGCGCCAGCAGCTTAAATACAGGGGGCAACGAGCAGTACTTC.

There are many counts of this clonotype. V gene TRBV5-1 combines with J gene TRBJ2-5; TRBD2 aligns across 12 bases. Germline CDR1 SGHRS, CDR2 YFSETQ. V shed 7 bases, J shed 5 bases, and the junction held 9 bases outside the gene matches. The CDR3 contains 15 residues. The CDR3 DNA reads as TGCGCCAGCGGGGAGACTAGCGGGGGAAAGGAGACCCAGTACTTC. Its protein product is CASGETSGGKETQYF.

This clonotype appeared many times. The gene calls are TRBV3-1 and TRBJ2-3; TRBD2 aligns across 10 bases. Germline CDR1 is LGHDT and CDR2 is YNNKEL (reference sequence). The CDR3 has 17 residues. Trimming at V came to 3 bases and at J to 7 bases, leaving 13 bases not matched to a gene. The CDR3 is CASSHPRAGGPENTQYF. CDR3 DNA: TGTGCCAGCAGCCACCCGAGAGCGGGGGGGCCTGAAAATACGCAGTATTTT.

V usage is TRBV28 and J usage is TRBJ2-2; D possibly corresponds to TRBD2 (6 bases). Germline V gene lookup returns CDR1 MDHEN and CDR2 SYDVKM. The V gene lost 4 bases and the J gene lost 2 bases, with 14 bases spanning the gap. The CDR3 has 16 amino acids. This CDR3 is CASSSGGGINTGELFF. CDR3 bases: TGTGCCAGCAGTTCGGGCGGCGGGATTAACACCGGGGAGCTGTTTTTT.

This clonotype was detected many times. The J gene is TRBJ2-1, the V gene TRBV7-7; 7 nucleotides align to TRBD2. CDR3 length: 14 residues. Looked up from germline, CDR1 is SSHAT and CDR2 is FNYEAQ (reference sequence). V was clipped by 5 bases and J by 4 bases; unmatched bases: 5. The chain's CDR3 is CASSLGGGYNEQFF. The CDR3 DNA is TGTGCCAGCAGCCTGGGGGGGGGGTACAATGAGCAGTTCTTC.